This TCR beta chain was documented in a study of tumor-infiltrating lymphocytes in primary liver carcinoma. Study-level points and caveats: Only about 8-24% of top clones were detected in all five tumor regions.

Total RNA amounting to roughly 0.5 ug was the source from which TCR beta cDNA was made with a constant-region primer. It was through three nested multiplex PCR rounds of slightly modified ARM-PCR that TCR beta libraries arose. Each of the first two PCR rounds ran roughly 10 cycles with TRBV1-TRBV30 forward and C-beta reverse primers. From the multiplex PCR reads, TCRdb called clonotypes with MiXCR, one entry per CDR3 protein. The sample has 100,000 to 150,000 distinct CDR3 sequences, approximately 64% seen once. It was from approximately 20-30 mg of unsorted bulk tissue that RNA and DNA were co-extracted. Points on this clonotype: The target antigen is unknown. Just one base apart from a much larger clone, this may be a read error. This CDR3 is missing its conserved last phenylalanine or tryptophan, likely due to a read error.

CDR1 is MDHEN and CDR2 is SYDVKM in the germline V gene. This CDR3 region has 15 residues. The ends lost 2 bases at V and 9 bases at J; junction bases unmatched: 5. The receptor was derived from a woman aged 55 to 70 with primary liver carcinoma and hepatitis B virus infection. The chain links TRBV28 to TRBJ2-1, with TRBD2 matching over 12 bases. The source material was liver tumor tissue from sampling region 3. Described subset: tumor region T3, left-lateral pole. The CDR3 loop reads CASSLVTSGRGEQFS. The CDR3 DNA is TGTGCCAGCAGTTTAGTGACTAGCGGGAGAGGTGAGCAGTTCTCC.